This T cell receptor (beta chain) was retrieved from a study of T-cell reconstitution after alpha-beta-depleted transplantation in children. This clonotype was recorded a few times. What it binds is unknown. Using unique molecular identifiers, the investigators prepared the TCRbeta library. From the PCR reads, TCRdb called clonotypes with MiXCR, one entry per CDR3 protein. The sample includes fewer than 550,000 distinct CDR3 sequences, around 15% seen only once; the top ten take just under 30%. The CDR3 runs to 14 residues. V lost 5 bases and J 2 bases, leaving 11 bases between the germline ends. Germline lookup yields CDR1 SGHRS and CDR2 YFSETQ. Notes on the study in general: At one year after transplant, newly produced T cells mostly accounted for T-cell counts and diversity. The origin of alpha-beta T cells about two months after transplant was reportedly several hundred expanded graft clones. Certain patients had high TCRbeta diversity at day 60, and it came from recipient T cells and thymic progenitors that survived.

J is TRBJ2-1 and V is TRBV5-1; D call uncertain. This sample comprised PBMCs, mostly from graft donor cells, obtained 360 days after TCRalphabeta/CD19-depleted stem cell transplant. The sequence derives from a boy under three years old who had a stem cell transplant for Wiskott-Aldrich syndrome, so the T cells may come from the graft donor. The CDR3 region has the DNA TGCGCCAGCAGGTGGAAGTCGACCTACAATGAGCAGTTCTTC. It encodes CASRWKSTYNEQFF.